This TCR beta chain was sequenced during a study of T cells in localized non-small cell lung cancer. As regards this clone: Its specificity is unknown.

Study results and limitations: Detection in adjacent lung was observed for a median 57 of the top 100 tumor clones. It remains possible that heterogeneity exists, since only one tumor region was sequenced. A raised T cell density in blood coincided with lengthier overall survival. Exceeding tumor, uninvolved adjacent lung had the highest T cell clonality.

Profiling relied on immunoSEQ multiplex PCR, and the TCRdb table lists in-frame clones only, not all of them. Of almost 65,000 clones in the sample, roughly 90% were seen once. V dropped 5 bases and J dropped 1; count of bases not matched to a gene: 7. Germline values: CDR1 SGHAT, CDR2 FQNNGV. The CDR3 spans 16 residues. The sequence was obtained from a woman aged 40 to 75 with stage I lung adenocarcinoma. The sequences come from peripheral blood, collected before any cancer treatment. V is TRBV11-2 and J is TRBJ1-4; 7 bases map to TRBD1. The CDR3 spells CASSHLRGRTNEKLFF. The CDR3 nucleotides read TGTGCCAGCAGCCATCTTAGGGGGCGAACTAATGAAAAACTGTTTTTT.